This T cell receptor (beta chain) was observed in a study of T cell repertoires in aging, cancer and after chemotherapy. Peripheral blood genomic DNA, not sorted cells or RNA, was the template. A mixed TRB-A/B primer pool amplified rearranged TRB by multiplex touch-down PCR. TCRdb re-called the multiplex PCR reads with MiXCR, one entry per CDR3 protein. The sample has more than 8,500 distinct CDR3 sequences; 35% to 45% are singletons. Germline lookup yields CDR1 MNHEY and CDR2 SMNVEV (reference sequence). CDR3 length equals 13 residues. This clonotype is labeled as medium-sized. The junction shows a germline mismatch at one end, possibly a read error.

The source material was blood. The origin of this receptor is a human donor in good health. The J gene is TRBJ2-6, the V gene TRBV27; D is ambiguous. This CDR3 is CATSRAGANVLTF. The CDR3 nucleotides read TGTGCCACCAGTAGGGCTGGGGCCAACGTCCTGACTTTC. Full variable domain (missing parts from reference TRBV27 and TRBJ2-6): EAQVTQNPRYLITVTGKKLTVTCSQNMNHEYMSWYRQDPGLGLRQIYYSMNVEVTDKGDVPEGYKVSRKEKRNFPLILESPSPNQTSLYFCATSRAGANVLTFGAGSRLTVL.